Sequencing of this TCR beta chain was carried out in a study of shared clonotypes between healthy human individuals. Study results and caveats: Read depth was anticipated to influence clonotype sharing among donors.

Sequenced by immunoSEQ multiplex PCR; TCRdb stores in-frame clones only, minus some. The table has 1.6 million or so clones, roughly 96% seen once. With respect to this clone: Its target is unknown. Different DNA sequences within this sample yield the same CDR3.

The V and J ends lost 5 bases and 0 bases, in that order; junction bases with no gene match: 4. In germline, CDR1 is LNHDA, CDR2 SQIVND (reference sequence). This CDR3 comprises 14 residues. The receptor comes from a man aged 25 to 40 in good health. The sample consisted of naive CD4+ T cells sorted from blood. Subset described: CD45RA+ positively selected. The V gene is TRBV19, the J gene TRBJ2-7; 7 bases fit TRBD2. The CDR3 loop is CASSPRTSSYEQYF. Here the CDR3 DNA reads TGTGCCAGTAGTCCCCGGACTAGCTCCTACGAGCAGTACTTC.